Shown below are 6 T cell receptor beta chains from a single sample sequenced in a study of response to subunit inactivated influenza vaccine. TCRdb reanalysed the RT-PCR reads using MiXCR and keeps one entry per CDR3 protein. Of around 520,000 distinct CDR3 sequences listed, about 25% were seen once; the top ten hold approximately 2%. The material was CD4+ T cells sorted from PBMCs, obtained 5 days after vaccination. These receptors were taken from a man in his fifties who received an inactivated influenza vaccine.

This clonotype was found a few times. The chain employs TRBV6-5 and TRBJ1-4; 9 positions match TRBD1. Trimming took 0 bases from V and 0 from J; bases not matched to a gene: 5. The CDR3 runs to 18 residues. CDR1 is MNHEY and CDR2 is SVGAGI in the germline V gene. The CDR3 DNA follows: TGTGCCAGCAGTTACTCCTCCGGGACAGGGACAACTAATGAAAAACTGTTTTTT. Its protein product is CASSYSSGTGTTNEKLFF.

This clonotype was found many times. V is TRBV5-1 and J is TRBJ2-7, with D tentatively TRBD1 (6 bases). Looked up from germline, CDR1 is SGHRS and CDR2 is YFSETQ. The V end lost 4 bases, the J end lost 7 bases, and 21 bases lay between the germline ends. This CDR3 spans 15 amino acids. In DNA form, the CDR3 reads TGCGCCAGCAGCCCTGGACAGAGTCTACGAGGGGAGCAGTACTTC. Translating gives CASSPGQSLRGEQYF.

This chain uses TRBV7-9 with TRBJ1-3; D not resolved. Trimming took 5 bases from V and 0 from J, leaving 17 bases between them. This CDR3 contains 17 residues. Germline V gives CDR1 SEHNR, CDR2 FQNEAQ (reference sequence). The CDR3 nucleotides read TGTGCCAGCAGCCTGGTCCTCGGCGGGTTCTCTGGAAACACCATATATTTT. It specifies CASSLVLGGFSGNTIYF.

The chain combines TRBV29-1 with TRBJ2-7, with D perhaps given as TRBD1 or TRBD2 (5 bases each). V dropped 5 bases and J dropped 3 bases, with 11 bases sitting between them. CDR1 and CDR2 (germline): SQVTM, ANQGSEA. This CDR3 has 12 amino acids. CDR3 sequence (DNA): TGCAGCGTTCGCCGGGACCTCTACGAGCAGTACTTC. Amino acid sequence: CSVRRDLYEQYF.

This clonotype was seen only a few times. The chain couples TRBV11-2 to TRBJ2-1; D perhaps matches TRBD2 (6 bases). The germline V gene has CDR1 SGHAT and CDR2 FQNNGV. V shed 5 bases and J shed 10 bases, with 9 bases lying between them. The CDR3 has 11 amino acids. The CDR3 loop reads CASSGTSEQFF. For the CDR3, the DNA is TGTGCCAGCAGCGGGACTTCCGAGCAGTTCTTC. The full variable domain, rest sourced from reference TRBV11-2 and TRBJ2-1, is EAGVAQSPRYKIIEKRQSVAFWCNPISGHATLYWYQQILGQGPKLLIQFQNNGVVDDSQLPKDRFSAERLKGVDSTLKIQPAKLEDSAVYLCASSGTSEQFFGPGTRLTVL.

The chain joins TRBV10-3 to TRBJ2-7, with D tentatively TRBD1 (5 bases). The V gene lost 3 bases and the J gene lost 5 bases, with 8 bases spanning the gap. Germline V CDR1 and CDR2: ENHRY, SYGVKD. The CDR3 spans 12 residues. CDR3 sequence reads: CAISEQVHEQYF. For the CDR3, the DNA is TGTGCCATCAGTGAACAGGTCCACGAGCAGTACTTC.